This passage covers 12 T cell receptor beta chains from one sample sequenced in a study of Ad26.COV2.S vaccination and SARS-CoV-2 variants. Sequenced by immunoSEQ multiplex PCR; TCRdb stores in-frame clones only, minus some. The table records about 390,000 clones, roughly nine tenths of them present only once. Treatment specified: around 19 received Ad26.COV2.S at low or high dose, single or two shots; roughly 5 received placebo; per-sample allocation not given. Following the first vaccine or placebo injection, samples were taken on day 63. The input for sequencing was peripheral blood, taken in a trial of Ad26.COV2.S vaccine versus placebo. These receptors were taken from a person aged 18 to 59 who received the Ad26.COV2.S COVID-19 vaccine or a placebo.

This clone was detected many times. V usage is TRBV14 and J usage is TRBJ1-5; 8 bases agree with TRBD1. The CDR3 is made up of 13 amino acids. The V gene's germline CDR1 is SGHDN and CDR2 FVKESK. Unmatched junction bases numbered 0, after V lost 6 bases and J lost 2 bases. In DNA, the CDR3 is TGTGCCAGCAGGACAGGGGGCAATCAGCCCCAGCATTTT. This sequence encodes CASRTGGNQPQHF.

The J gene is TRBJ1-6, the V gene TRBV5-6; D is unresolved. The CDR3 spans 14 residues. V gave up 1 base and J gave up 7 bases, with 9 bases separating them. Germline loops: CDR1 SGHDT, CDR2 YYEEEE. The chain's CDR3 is CASSLRRWNSPLHF. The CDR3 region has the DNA TGTGCCAGCAGCTTGAGGCGGTGGAATTCACCCCTCCACTTT.

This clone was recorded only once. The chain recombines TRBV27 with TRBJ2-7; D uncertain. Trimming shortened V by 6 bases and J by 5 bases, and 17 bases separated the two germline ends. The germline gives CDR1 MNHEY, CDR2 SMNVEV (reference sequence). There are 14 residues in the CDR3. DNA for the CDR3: TGTGCCAGCAGAGATTTAACACGGGCTGACGAGCAGTACTTC. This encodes CASRDLTRADEQYF.

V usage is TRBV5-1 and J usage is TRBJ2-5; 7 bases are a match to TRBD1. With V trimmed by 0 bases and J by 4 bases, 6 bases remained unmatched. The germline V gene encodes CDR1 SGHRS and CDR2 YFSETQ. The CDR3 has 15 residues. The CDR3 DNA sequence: TGCGCCAGCAGCTTGGGAAGGGGGCTCCCAGAGACCCAGTACTTC. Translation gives CASSLGRGLPETQYF.

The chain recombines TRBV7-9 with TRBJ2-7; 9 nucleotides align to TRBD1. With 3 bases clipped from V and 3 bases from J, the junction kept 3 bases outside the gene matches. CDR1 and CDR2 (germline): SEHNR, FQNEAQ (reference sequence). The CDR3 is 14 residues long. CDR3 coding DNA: TGTGCCAGCAGCTTGGGGGGACAGGGCTACGAGCAGTACTTC. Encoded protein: CASSLGGQGYEQYF.

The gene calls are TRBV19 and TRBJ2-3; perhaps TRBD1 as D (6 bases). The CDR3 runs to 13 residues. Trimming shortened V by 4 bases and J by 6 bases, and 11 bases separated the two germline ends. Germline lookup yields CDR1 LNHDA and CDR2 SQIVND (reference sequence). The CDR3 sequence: CASSRGGVDTQYF. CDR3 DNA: TGTGCCAGTAGTAGAGGGGGTGTGGATACGCAGTATTTT.

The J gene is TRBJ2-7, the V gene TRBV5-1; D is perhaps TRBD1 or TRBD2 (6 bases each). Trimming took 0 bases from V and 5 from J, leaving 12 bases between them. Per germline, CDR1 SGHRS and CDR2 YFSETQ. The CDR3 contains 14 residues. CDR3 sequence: CASSLDGGHDEQYF. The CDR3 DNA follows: TGCGCCAGCAGCTTGGATGGGGGGCACGACGAGCAGTACTTC.

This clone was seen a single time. The CDR3 spells CASSRSTGGDSPLHF. DNA of the CDR3: TGCGCCAGCAGCCGGTCAACGGGGGGGGATTCACCCCTCCACTTT. The V gene is TRBV4-1, the J gene TRBJ1-6; D may be TRBD1 (5 bases). There are 15 residues in the CDR3. Trimming removed 4 bases from V and 8 bases from J, with 15 bases in between. Germline lookup yields CDR1 MGHRA and CDR2 YSYEKL.

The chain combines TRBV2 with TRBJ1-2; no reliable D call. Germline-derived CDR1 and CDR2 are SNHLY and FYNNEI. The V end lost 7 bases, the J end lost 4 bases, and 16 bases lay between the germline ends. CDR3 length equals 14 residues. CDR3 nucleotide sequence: TGTGCCAGCACCCCACGGTGGCAGCCCTATGGCTACACCTTC. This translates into CASTPRWQPYGYTF.

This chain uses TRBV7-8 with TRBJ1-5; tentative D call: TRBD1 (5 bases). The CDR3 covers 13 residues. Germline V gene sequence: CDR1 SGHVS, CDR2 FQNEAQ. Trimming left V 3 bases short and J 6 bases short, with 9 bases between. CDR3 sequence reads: CASSFRQSQPQHF. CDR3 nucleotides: TGTGCCAGCAGCTTCCGACAGAGTCAGCCCCAGCATTTT.

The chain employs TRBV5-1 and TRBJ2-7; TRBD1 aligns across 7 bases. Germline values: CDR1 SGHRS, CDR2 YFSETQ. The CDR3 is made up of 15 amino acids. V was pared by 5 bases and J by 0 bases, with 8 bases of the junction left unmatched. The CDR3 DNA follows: TGCGCCAGCAGTTCATTACAGGGGACCTCCTACGAGCAGTACTTC. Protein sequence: CASSSLQGTSYEQYF.

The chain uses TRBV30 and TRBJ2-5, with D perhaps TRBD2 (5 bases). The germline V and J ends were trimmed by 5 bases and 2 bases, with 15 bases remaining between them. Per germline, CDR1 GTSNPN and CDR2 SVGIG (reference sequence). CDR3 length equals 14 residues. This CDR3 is CAWHPGSPQETQYF. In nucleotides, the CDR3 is TGTGCCTGGCATCCGGGATCGCCTCAAGAGACCCAGTACTTC.